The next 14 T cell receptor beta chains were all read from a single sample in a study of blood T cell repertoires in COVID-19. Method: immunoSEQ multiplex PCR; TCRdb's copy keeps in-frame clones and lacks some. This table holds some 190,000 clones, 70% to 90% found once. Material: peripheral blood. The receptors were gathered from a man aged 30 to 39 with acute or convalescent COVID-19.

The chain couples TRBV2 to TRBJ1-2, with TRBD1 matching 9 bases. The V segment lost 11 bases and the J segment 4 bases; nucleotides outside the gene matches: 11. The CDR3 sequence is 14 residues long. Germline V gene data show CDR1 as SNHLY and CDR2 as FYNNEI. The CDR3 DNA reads TGTGCCGCCTCTAGACAGGGGGTCGGCTATGGCTACACCTTC. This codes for CAASRQGVGYGYTF.

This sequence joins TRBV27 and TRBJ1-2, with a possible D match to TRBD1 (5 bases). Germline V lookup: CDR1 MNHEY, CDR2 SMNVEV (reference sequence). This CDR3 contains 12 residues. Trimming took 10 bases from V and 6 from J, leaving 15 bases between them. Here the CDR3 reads CATKEGVDGYTF. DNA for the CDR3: TGTGCCACAAAAGAAGGGGTGGATGGCTACACCTTC.

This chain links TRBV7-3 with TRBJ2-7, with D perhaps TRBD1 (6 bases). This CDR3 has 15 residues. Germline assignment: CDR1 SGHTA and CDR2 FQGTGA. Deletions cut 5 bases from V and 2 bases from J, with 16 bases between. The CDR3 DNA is TGTGCCAGCAGCCCTACAGGGATGACTACCTACGAGCAGTACTTC. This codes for CASSPTGMTTYEQYF.

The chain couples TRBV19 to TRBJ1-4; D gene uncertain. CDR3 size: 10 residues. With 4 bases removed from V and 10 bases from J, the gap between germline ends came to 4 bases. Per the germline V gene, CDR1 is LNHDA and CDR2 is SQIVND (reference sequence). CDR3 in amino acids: CASSTGKLFF. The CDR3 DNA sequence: TGTGCCAGTAGTACAGGAAAACTGTTTTTT.

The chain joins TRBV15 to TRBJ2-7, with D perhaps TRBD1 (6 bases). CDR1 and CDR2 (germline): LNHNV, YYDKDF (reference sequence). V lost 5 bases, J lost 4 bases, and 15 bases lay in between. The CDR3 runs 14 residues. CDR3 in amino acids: CATSLIGTMYEQYF. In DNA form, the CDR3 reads TGTGCCACCAGCCTTATCGGGACAATGTACGAGCAGTACTTC. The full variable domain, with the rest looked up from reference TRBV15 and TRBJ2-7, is DAMVIQNPRYQVTQFGKPVTLSCSQTLNHNVMYWYQQKSSQAPKLLFHYYDKDFNNEADTPDNFQSRRPNTSFCFLDIRSPGLGDTAMYLCATSLIGTMYEQYFGPGTRLTVT.

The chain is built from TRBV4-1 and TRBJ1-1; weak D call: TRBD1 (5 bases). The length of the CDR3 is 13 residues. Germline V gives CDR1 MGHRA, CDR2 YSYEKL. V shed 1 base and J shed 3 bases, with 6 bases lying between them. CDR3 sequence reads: CASSQARDTEAFF. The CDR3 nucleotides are TGCGCCAGCAGCCAAGCCAGGGACACTGAAGCTTTCTTT.

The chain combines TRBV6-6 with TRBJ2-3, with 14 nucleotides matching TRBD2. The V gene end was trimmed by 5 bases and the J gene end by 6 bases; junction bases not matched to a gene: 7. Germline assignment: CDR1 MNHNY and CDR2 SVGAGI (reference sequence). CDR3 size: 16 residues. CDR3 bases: TGTGCCAGCAGTCGACTAGCGGGAGGGTCGGCGGATACGCAGTATTTT. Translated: CASSRLAGGSADTQYF.

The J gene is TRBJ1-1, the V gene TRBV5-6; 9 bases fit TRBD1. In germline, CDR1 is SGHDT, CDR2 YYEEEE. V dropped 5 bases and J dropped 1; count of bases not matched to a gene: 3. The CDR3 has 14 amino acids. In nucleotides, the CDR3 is TGTGCCAGCAGGGGGACAGGGCGGAACACTGAAGCTTTCTTT. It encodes CASRGTGRNTEAFF. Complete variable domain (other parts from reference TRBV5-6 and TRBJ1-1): DAGVTQSPTHLIKTRGQQVTLRCSPKSGHDTVSWYQQALGQGPQFIFQYYEEEERQRGNFPDRFSGHQFPNYSSELNVNALLLGDSALYLCASRGTGRNTEAFFGQGTRLTVV.

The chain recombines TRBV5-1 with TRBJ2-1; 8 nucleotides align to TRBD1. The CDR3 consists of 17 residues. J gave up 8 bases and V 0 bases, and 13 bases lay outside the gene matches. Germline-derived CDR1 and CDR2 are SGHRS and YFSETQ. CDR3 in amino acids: CASSLVPGQGSGDEQFF. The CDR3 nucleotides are TGCGCCAGCAGCTTGGTTCCCGGACAGGGTTCGGGGGATGAGCAGTTCTTC.

The CDR3 DNA reads TGTGCCAGCAGTTACGGGGGGAGCAGGATCTCCTACGAGCAGTACTTC. Translating it yields CASSYGGSRISYEQYF. The V gene is TRBV6-5, the J gene TRBJ2-7, with D maybe TRBD2 (6 bases). This CDR3 comprises 16 residues. Germline lookup yields CDR1 MNHEY and CDR2 SVGAGI. With 2 bases removed from V and 0 bases from J, the gap between germline ends came to 14 bases.

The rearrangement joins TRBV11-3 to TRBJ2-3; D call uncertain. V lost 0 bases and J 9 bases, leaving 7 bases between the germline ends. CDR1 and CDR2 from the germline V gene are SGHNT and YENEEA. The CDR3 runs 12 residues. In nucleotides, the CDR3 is TGTGCCAGCAGCTTAGATGAGTCCACGCAGTATTTT. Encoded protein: CASSLDESTQYF.

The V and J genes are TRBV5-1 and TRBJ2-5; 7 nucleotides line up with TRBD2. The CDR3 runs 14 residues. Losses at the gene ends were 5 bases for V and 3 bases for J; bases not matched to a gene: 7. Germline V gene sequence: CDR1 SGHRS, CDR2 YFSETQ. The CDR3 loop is CASRVGSGEETQYF. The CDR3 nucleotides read TGCGCCAGCAGAGTAGGGAGCGGGGAAGAGACCCAGTACTTC. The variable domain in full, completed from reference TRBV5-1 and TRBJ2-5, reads KAGVTQTPRYLIKTRGQQVTLSCSPISGHRSVSWYQQTPGQGLQFLFEYFSETQRNKGNFPGRFSGRQFSNSRSEMNVSTLELGDSALYLCASRVGSGEETQYFGPGTRLLVL.

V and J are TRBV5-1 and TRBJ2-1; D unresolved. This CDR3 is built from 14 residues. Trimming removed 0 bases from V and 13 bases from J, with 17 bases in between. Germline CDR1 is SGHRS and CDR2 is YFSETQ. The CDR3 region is CASSLGGFSNFQFF. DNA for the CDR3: TGCGCCAGCAGCTTGGGAGGTTTTTCAAACTTTCAGTTCTTC.

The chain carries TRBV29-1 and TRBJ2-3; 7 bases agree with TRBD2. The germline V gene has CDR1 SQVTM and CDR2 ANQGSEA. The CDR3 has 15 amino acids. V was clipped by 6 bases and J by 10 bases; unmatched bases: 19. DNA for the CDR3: TGCAGCGTGGAAAGTGGGGTGGCGGGAGAGGAGCCGCAGTATTTT. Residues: CSVESGVAGEEPQYF.